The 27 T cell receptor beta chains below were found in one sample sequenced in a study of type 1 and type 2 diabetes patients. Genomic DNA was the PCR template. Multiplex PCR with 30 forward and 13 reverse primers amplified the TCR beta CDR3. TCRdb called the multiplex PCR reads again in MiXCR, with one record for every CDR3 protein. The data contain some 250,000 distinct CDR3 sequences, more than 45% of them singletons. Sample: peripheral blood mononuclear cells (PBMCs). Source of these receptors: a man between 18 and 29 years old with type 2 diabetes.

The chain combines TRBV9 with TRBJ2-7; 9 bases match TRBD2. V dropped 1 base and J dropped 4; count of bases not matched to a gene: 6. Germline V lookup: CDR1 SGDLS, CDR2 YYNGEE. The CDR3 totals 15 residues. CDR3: CASSVSASGTYEQYF. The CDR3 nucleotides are TGTGCCAGCAGCGTATCGGCTAGCGGGACTTACGAGCAGTACTTC.

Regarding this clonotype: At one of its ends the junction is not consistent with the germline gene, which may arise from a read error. CDR3 residues: CTSSPRQGVTEAFF. The CDR3 DNA follows: TGTACCAGCAGCCCCCGGCAGGGGGTTACTGAAGCTTTCTTT. The chain uses TRBV27 and TRBJ1-1, with 7 nucleotides matching TRBD1. The CDR3 loop spans 14 amino acids. Germline assignment: CDR1 MNHEY and CDR2 SMNVEV (reference sequence).

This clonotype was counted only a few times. The CDR3 reads CASRRGTAQETQYF. The CDR3 DNA sequence: TGTGCCAGTCGGAGGGGGACTGCTCAAGAGACCCAGTACTTC. The chain carries TRBV19 and TRBJ2-5; D is possibly TRBD1 or TRBD2 (6 bases each). Germline V CDR1 and CDR2: LNHDA, SQIVND (reference sequence). V shed 8 bases and J shed 2 bases, with 15 bases lying between them. The CDR3 covers 14 residues.

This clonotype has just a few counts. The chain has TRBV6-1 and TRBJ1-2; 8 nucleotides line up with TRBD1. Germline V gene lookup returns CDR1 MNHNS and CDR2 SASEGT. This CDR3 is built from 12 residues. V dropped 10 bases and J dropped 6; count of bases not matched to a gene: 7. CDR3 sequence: CATEPGGDGYTF. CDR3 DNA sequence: TGTGCCACCGAACCAGGGGGCGATGGCTACACCTTC.

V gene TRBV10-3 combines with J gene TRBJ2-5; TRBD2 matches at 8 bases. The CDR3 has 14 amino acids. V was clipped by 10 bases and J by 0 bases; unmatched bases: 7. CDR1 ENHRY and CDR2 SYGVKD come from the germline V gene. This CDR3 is CASTGGGYQETQYF. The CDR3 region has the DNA TGTGCCAGCACCGGCGGGGGGTACCAAGAGACCCAGTACTTC.

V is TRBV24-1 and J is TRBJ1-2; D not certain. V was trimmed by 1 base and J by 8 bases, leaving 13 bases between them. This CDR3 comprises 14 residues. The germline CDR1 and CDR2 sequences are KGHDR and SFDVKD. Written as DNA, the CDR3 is TGTGCCACCAGTGATTTCGGAGAGCAAGAGGGCTACACCTTC. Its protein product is CATSDFGEQEGYTF.

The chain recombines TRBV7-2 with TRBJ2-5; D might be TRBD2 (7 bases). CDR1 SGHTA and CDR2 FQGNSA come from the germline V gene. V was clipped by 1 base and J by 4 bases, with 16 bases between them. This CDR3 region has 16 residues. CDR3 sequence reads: CASSLGGGGGRETQYF. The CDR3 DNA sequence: TGTGCCAGCAGCTTAGGGGGAGGGGGAGGTAGAGAGACCCAGTACTTC.

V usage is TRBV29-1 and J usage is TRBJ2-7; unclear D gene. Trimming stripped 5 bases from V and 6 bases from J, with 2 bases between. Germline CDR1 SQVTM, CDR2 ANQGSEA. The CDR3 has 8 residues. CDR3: CSVSEQYF. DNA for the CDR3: TGCAGCGTTTCCGAGCAGTACTTC.

In nucleotides, the CDR3 is TGCGCCAGCAGCCAAGTTGCAGCCGCGAACACCGGGGAGCTGTTTTTT. It encodes CASSQVAAANTGELFF. This chain joins TRBV4-1 and TRBJ2-2; D is undetermined. V was pared by 1 base and J by 0 bases, with 9 bases between. This CDR3 has 16 amino acids. Germline V gene lookup returns CDR1 MGHRA and CDR2 YSYEKL.

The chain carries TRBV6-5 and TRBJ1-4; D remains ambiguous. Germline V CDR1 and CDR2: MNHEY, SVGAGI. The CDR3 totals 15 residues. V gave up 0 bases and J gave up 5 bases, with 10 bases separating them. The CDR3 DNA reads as TGTGCCAGCAGTTACTCCGGCCGGCAGAATGAAAAACTGTTTTTT. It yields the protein CASSYSGRQNEKLFF.

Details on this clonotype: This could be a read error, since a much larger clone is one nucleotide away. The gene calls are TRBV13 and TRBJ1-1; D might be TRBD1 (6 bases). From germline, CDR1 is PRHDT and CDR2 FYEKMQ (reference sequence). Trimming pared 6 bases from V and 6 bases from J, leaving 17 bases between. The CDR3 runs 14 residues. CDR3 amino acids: CASSENGGRAEAFF. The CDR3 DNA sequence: TGTGCCAGCAGTGAAAATGGGGGGCGGGCTGAAGCTTTCTTT. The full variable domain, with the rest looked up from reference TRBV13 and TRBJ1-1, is AAGVIQSPRHLIKEKRETATLKCYPIPRHDTVYWYQQGPGQDPQFLISFYEKMQSDKGSIPDRFSAQQFSDYHSELNMSSLELGDSALYFCASSENGGRAEAFFGQGTRLTVV.

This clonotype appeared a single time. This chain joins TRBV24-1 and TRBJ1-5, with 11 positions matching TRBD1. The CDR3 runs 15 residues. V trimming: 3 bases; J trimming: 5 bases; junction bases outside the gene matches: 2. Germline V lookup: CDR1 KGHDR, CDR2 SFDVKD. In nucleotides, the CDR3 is TGTGCCACCAGTGATCGGACAGGGGGCTATCAGCCCCAGCATTTT. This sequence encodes CATSDRTGGYQPQHF.

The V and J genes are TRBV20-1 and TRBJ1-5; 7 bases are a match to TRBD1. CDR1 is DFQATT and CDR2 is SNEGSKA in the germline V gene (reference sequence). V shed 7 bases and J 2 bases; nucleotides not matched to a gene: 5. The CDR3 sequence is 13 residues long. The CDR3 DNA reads TGCAGTGGGGGGACAGATGGCAATCAGCCCCAGCATTTT. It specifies CSGGTDGNQPQHF.

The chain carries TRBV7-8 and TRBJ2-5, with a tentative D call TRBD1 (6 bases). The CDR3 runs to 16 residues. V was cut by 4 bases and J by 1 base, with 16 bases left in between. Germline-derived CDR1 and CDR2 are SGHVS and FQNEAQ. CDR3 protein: CASSSKRTARQETQYF. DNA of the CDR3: TGTGCCAGCAGCTCAAAACGGACAGCCCGCCAAGAGACCCAGTACTTC.

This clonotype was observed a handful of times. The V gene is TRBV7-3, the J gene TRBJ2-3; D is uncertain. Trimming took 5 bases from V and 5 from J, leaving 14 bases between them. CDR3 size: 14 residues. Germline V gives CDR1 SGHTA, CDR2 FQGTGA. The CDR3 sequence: CASSPYLTGDTQYF. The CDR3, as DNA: TGTGCCAGCAGCCCCTACTTAACGGGAGATACGCAGTATTTT. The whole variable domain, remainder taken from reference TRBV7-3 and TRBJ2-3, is GAGVSQTPSNKVTEKGKYVELRCDPISGHTALYWYRQSLGQGPEFLIYFQGTGAADDSGLPNDRFFAVRPEGSVSTLKIQRTERGDSAVYLCASSPYLTGDTQYFGPGTRLTVL.

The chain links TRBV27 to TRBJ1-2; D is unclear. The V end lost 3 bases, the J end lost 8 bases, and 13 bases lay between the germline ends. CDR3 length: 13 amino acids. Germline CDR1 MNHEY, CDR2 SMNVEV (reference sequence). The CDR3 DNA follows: TGTGCCAGCAGTTTGGCGAAGTCGGGAGGCTACACCTTC. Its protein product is CASSLAKSGGYTF.

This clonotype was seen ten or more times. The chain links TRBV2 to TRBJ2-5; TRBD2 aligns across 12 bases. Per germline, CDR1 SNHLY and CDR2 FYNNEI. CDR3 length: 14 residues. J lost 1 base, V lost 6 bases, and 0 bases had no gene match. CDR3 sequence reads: CASRTSGSQETQYF. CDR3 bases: TGTGCCAGCAGGACTAGCGGGAGCCAAGAGACCCAGTACTTC.

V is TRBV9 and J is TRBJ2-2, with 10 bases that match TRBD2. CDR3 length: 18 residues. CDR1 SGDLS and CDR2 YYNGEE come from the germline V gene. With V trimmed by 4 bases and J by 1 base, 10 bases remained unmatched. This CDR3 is CASSFASGGLLNTGELFF. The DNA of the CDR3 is TGTGCCAGCAGCTTCGCTAGCGGGGGCCTACTGAACACCGGGGAGCTGTTTTTT.

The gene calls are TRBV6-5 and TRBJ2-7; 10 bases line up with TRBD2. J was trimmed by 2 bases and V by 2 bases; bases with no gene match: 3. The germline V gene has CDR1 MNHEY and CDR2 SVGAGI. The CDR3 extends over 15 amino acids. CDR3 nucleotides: TGTGCCAGCAGTTACCGGACTAGCGGAACCTACGAGCAGTACTTC. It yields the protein CASSYRTSGTYEQYF.

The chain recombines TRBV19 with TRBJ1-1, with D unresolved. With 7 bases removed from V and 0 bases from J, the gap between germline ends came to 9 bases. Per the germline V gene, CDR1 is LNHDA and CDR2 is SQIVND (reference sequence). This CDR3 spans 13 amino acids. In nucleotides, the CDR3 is TGTGCCAGTAAAAGGGTACTGAACACTGAAGCTTTCTTT. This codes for CASKRVLNTEAFF.

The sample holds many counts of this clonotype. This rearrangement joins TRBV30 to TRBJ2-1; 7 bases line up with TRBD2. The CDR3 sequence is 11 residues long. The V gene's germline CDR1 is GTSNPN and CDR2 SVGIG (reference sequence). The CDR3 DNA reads TGTGCGCTAGCGGACTACAATGAGCAGTTCTTC. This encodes CALADYNEQFF. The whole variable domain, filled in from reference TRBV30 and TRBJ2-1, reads SQTIHQWPATLVQPVGSPLSLECTVEGTSNPNLYWYRQAAGRGLQLLFYSVGIGQISSEVPQNLSASRPQDRQFILSSKKLLLSDSGFYLCALADYNEQFFGPGTRLTVL.

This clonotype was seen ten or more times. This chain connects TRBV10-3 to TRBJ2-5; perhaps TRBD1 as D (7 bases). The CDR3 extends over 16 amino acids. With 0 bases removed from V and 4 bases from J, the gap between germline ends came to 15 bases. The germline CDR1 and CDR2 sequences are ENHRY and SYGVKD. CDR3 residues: CAISESMRQGGETQYF. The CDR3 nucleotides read TGTGCCATCAGTGAGTCGATGCGACAGGGAGGAGAGACCCAGTACTTC.

CDR3 protein: CSARDLRGGETQYF. In nucleotides, the CDR3 is TGCAGTGCTAGAGATTTGCGGGGGGGGGAGACCCAGTACTTC. The rearrangement links TRBV20-1 to TRBJ2-5, with TRBD2 matching over 9 bases. V lost 0 bases to trimming and J lost 5 bases; unmatched junction nucleotides: 4. CDR3 length equals 14 residues. Germline V gene lookup returns CDR1 DFQATT and CDR2 SNEGSKA (reference sequence).

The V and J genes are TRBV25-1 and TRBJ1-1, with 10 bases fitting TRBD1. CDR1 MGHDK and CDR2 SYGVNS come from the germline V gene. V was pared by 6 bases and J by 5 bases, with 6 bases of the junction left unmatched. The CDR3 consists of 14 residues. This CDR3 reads CASSNDRGRTEAFF. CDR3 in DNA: TGTGCCAGCAGCAACGACAGGGGGCGAACTGAAGCTTTCTTT.

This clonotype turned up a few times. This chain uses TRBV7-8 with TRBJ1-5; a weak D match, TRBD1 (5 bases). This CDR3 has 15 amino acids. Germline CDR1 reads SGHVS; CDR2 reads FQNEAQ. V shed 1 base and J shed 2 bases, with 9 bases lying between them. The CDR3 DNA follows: TGTGCCAGCAGCTTAGGTAGGGGTGGCAATCAGCCCCAGCATTTT. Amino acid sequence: CASSLGRGGNQPQHF.

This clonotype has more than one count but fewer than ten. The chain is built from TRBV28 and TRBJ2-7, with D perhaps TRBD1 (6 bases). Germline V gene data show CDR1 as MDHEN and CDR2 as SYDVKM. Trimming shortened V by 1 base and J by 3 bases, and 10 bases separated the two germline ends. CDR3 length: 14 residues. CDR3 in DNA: TGTGCCAGCAGTTTATATAGGGGGAGCTACGAGCAGTACTTC. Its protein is CASSLYRGSYEQYF.

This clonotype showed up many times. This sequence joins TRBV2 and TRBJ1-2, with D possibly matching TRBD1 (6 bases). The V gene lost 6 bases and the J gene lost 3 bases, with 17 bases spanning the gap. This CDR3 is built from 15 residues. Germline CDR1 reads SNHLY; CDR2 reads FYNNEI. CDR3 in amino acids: CASSGTGRGYYGYTF. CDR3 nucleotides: TGTGCCAGCAGCGGTACAGGGAGGGGATACTATGGCTACACCTTC.